The 2 T cell receptor beta chains reported below all come from one sample, sequenced in a study of beta chain features in type 1 diabetes. The study, taken as a whole, reports: Among patients with Type 1 diabetes, TCRB CDR3s were moderately but significantly shorter in every one of the four CD4+ subsets.

These TCRs are of unknown antigen specificity. What was sequenced were expressed TCRB transcripts, since all of the isolated RNA had been reverse transcribed. TCRdb's copy holds only in-frame clones and misses some; the assay was immunoSEQ multiplex PCR. The table records around 170,000 clones, 9% to 10% of them present only once. The sequencing input was central memory CD4+ T cells from blood. The receptor set was obtained from a woman in her 30s with type 1 diabetes.

The chain combines TRBV11-2 with TRBJ1-1; D gene uncertain. This CDR3 has 13 residues. The germline CDR1 and CDR2 sequences are SGHAT and FQNNGV. V shed 2 bases and J shed 0 bases, with 4 bases lying between them. CDR3 sequence reads: CASSLQMNTEAFF. The CDR3 nucleotides are TGTGCCAGCAGCTTACAGATGAACACTGAAGCTTTCTTT.

This clone has a handful of counts. The J gene is TRBJ2-1, the V gene TRBV5-4; 12 positions match TRBD2. The CDR3 extends over 15 amino acids. V was clipped by 7 bases and J by 9 bases; unmatched bases: 11. Germline V gives CDR1 SGHNT, CDR2 YYREEE (reference sequence). In nucleotides, the CDR3 is TGTGCCAGCTGGAACGGACTAGCGGGAAAGTCTGAGCAGTTCTTC. Its translation: CASWNGLAGKSEQFF.